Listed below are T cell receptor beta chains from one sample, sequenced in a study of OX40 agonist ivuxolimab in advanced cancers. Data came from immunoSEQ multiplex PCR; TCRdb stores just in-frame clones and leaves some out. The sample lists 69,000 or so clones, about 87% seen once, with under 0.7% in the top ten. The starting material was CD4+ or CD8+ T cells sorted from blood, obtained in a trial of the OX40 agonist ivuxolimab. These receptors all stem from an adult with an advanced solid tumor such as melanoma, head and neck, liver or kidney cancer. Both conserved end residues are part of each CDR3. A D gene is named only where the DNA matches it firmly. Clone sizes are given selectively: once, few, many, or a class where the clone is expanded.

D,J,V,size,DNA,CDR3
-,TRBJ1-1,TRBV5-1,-,TGCGCCAGCAGCCTACAGGGTATTTCTGAAGCTTTCTTT,CASSLQGISEAFF
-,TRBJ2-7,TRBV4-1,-,TGCGCCAGCAGCCAAGTAGTAGGACGTCGCGAGCAGTACTTC,CASSQVVGRREQYF
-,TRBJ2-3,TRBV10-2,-,TGCGCCAGCAGTGCGACCGGGAACACAGATACGCAGTATTTT,CASSATGNTDTQYF
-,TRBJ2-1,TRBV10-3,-,TGTGCCATCAGTTCACAGGGACTTTCCTACAATGAGCAGTTCTTC,CAISSQGLSYNEQFF
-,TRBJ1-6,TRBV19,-,TGTGCCAGTAGTTCCGACACAGGAACACCCCTCCACTTT,CASSSDTGTPLHF
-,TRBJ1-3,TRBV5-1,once,TGCGCCAGCAGCCCCTGGGACACCTCTGGAAACACCATATATTTT,CASSPWDTSGNTIYF
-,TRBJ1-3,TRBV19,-,TGTGCCAGTAGTAACCCACGGGACGGCTCTGGAAACACCATATATTTT,CASSNPRDGSGNTIYF
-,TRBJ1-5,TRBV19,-,TGTGCCAGTAGTAGTACAGACAATCAGCCCCAGCATTTT,CASSSTDNQPQHF
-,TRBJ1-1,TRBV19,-,TGTGCCAGTAGTATTTATGGTGAAGCTTTCTTT,CASSIYGEAFF
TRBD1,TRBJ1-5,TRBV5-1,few,TGCGCCAGCAGCCCCGACAGGGGAGATCAGCCCCAGCATTTT,CASSPDRGDQPQHF
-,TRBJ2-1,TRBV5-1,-,TGCGCCAGCAGCTTAAGGGCGGGGACTGGGAATGAGCAGTTCTTC,CASSLRAGTGNEQFF
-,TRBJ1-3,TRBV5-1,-,TGCGCCAGCCGGGACGGGATTGGGGTCTCTGGAAACACCATATATTTT,CASRDGIGVSGNTIYF
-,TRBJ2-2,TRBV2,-,TGTGCCACCTCTCGGGGACCCGCGAACACCGGGGAGCTGTTTTTT,CATSRGPANTGELFF
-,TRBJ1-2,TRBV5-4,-,TGTGCCAGCAGCTCCCTGGGGACCGGACGGACCGGGGGCTACACCTTC,CASSSLGTGRTGGYTF